The 14 T cell receptor beta chains reported below all come from one sample, sequenced in a study of cytomegalovirus exposure and HLA in healthy donors. Primers included in the PCR were 60 Vbeta and 13 Jbeta primers. Profiling relied on immunoSEQ multiplex PCR, and the TCRdb table lists in-frame clones only, not all of them. Recorded for this sample: approximately 140,000 clones. The sequenced material came from PBMCs. The receptors originated from a woman aged 50 to 65 in good health and CMV-seronegative.

The chain uses TRBV7-8 and TRBJ2-6; 13 nucleotides line up with TRBD2. V shed 4 bases, J shed 3 bases, and the junction held 15 bases outside the gene matches. There are 21 residues in the CDR3. Germline V lookup: CDR1 SGHVS, CDR2 FQNEAQ. CDR3 in amino acids: CASSYGYRRTSGGSGANVLTF. CDR3 nucleotide sequence: TGTGCCAGCAGCTACGGATACAGGAGGACTAGCGGGGGAAGTGGGGCCAACGTCCTGACTTTC.

The chain links TRBV7-9 to TRBJ2-7; D is perhaps TRBD1 (5 bases). Trimming cost V 3 bases and J 3 bases, with 9 bases left between them. This CDR3 is built from 13 residues. The germline V gene encodes CDR1 SEHNR and CDR2 FQNEAQ (reference sequence). The CDR3 DNA reads TGTGCCAGCAGCTTCTCGCAGGGCTACGAGCAGTACTTC. Translated, it gives CASSFSQGYEQYF.

V and J are TRBV30 and TRBJ1-4; D might be TRBD1 (6 bases). V was pared by 2 bases and J by 6 bases, with 10 bases between. The length of the CDR3 is 13 residues. Germline CDR1 GTSNPN, CDR2 SVGIG (reference sequence). CDR3: CAWSKGGYEKLFF. The DNA for the CDR3 is TGTGCCTGGAGTAAGGGGGGGTATGAAAAACTGTTTTTT. The full variable domain, completed using reference TRBV30 and TRBJ1-4, is SQTIHQWPATLVQPVGSPLSLECTVEGTSNPNLYWYRQAAGRGLQLLFYSVGIGQISSEVPQNLSASRPQDRQFILSSKKLLLSDSGFYLCAWSKGGYEKLFFGSGTQLSVL.

The chain employs TRBV11-2 and TRBJ1-6; D is unresolved. Germline V gene data show CDR1 as SGHAT and CDR2 as FQNNGV. CDR3 size: 13 residues. Trimming stripped 4 bases from V and 3 bases from J, with 4 bases between. The CDR3 loop reads CASSSNYNSPLHF. CDR3 DNA: TGTGCCAGCAGCTCTAACTATAATTCACCCCTCCACTTT. Full variable domain (outside the CDR3, taken from reference TRBV11-2 and TRBJ1-6): EAGVAQSPRYKIIEKRQSVAFWCNPISGHATLYWYQQILGQGPKLLIQFQNNGVVDDSQLPKDRFSAERLKGVDSTLKIQPAKLEDSAVYLCASSSNYNSPLHFGNGTRLTVT.

V and J are TRBV6-5 and TRBJ2-1; D is perhaps TRBD1 (6 bases). V gave up 6 bases and J gave up 7 bases, with 13 bases separating them. This CDR3 is built from 13 residues. Germline-derived CDR1 and CDR2 are MNHEY and SVGAGI. CDR3: CASSRQVLNEQFF. CDR3 nucleotide sequence: TGTGCCAGCAGCCGACAGGTTCTGAATGAGCAGTTCTTC.

V is TRBV13 and J is TRBJ2-2; no firm D call. The V end lost 5 bases, the J end lost 6 bases, and 13 bases lay between the germline ends. Germline assignment: CDR1 PRHDT and CDR2 FYEKMQ (reference sequence). This CDR3 is built from 14 residues. Here the CDR3 reads CASSPRADPGELFF. The DNA for the CDR3 is TGTGCCAGCAGCCCGCGCGCGGATCCCGGGGAGCTGTTTTTT.

J is TRBJ2-7 and V is TRBV7-9; 7 bases line up with TRBD1. This CDR3 has 15 residues. V lost 1 base to trimming and J lost 3 bases; unmatched junction nucleotides: 6. Germline CDR1 is SEHNR and CDR2 is FQNEAQ (reference sequence). This CDR3 is CASSLGSGTVYEQYF. DNA of the CDR3: TGTGCCAGCAGCTTAGGCTCCGGGACAGTCTACGAGCAGTACTTC.

This rearrangement joins TRBV9 to TRBJ2-7, with 7 bases lining up with TRBD2. Germline trimming cut 4 bases from V and 3 bases from J; bases unmatched to any gene: 13. The CDR3 contains 16 residues. Germline CDR1 SGDLS, CDR2 YYNGEE. CDR3: CASSPSGAGAVYEQYF. CDR3 nucleotides: TGTGCCAGCAGCCCGTCTGGGGCGGGAGCGGTCTACGAGCAGTACTTC.

V is TRBV7-8 and J is TRBJ2-7; 7 nucleotides match TRBD1. Germline assignment: CDR1 SGHVS and CDR2 FQNEAQ. The CDR3 totals 16 residues. With 3 bases clipped from V and 3 bases from J, the junction kept 11 bases outside the gene matches. CDR3 coding DNA: TGTGCCAGCAGCTTCACAGGGGCCGCTACGAACTACGAGCAGTACTTC. Encoded protein: CASSFTGAATNYEQYF.

This sequence joins TRBV7-9 and TRBJ1-2, with a weak D call TRBD1 (5 bases). V was cut by 2 bases and J by 10 bases, with 20 bases left in between. The CDR3 is made up of 15 amino acids. Germline values: CDR1 SEHNR, CDR2 FQNEAQ (reference sequence). CDR3 in DNA: TGTGCCAGCAGCTTACGGGGGGTCCTCCTAAATCCCTACACCTTC. It encodes CASSLRGVLLNPYTF.

V and J are TRBV28 and TRBJ1-5; D gene uncertain. V lost 2 bases to trimming and J lost 9 bases, with 8 bases between them. This CDR3 comprises 12 residues. From germline, CDR1 is MDHEN and CDR2 SYDVKM. CDR3 bases: TGTGCCAGCAGTTTAAGAGGGATGCCCCAGCATTTT. The encoded protein is CASSLRGMPQHF.

The CDR3 region is CASSLSEPTDTQYF. CDR3 DNA: TGCGCCAGCAGCTTGTCGGAGCCCACAGATACGCAGTATTTT. The chain links TRBV5-1 to TRBJ2-3; D remains unclear. The CDR3 contains 14 residues. Germline loops: CDR1 SGHRS, CDR2 YFSETQ. Trimming pared 1 base from V and 2 bases from J, leaving 8 bases between. The entire variable domain, with the rest obtained from reference TRBV5-1 and TRBJ2-3, is as follows: KAGVTQTPRYLIKTRGQQVTLSCSPISGHRSVSWYQQTPGQGLQFLFEYFSETQRNKGNFPGRFSGRQFSNSRSEMNVSTLELGDSALYLCASSLSEPTDTQYFGPGTRLTVL.

The chain employs TRBV7-2 and TRBJ1-6, with D maybe TRBD1 (6 bases). The CDR3 loop spans 16 amino acids. The V gene's germline CDR1 is SGHTA and CDR2 FQGNSA. V was trimmed by 1 base and J by 5 bases, leaving 12 bases between them. The CDR3 here is CASSLDHRAHNSPLHF. CDR3 bases: TGTGCCAGCAGCTTAGATCACAGGGCCCATAATTCACCCCTCCACTTT.

The rearrangement links TRBV5-6 to TRBJ1-2; D is perhaps TRBD1 (5 bases). The CDR3 covers 14 residues. V was trimmed by 4 bases and J by 2 bases, leaving 12 bases between them. Germline lookup yields CDR1 SGHDT and CDR2 YYEEEE. The CDR3 reads CASSPRGLNYGYTF. CDR3 coding DNA: TGTGCCAGCAGCCCCCGGGGGTTGAACTATGGCTACACCTTC. Filled out from reference TRBV5-6 and TRBJ1-2, the complete variable domain reads DAGVTQSPTHLIKTRGQQVTLRCSPKSGHDTVSWYQQALGQGPQFIFQYYEEEERQRGNFPDRFSGHQFPNYSSELNVNALLLGDSALYLCASSPRGLNYGYTFGSGTRLTVV.